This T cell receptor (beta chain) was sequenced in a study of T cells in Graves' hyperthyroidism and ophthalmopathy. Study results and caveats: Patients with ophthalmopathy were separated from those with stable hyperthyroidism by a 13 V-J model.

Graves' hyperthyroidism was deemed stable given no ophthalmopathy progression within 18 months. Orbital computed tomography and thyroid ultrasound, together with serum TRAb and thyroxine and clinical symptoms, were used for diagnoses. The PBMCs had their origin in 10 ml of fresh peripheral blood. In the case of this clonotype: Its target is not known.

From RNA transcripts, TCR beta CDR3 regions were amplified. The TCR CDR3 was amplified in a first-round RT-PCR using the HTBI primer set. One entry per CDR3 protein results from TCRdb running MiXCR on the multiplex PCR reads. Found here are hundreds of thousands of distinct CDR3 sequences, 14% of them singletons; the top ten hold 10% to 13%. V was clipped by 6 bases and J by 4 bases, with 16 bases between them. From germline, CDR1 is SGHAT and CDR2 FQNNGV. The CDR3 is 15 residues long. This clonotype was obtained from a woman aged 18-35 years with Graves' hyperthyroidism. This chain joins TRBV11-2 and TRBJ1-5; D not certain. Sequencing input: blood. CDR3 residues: CASRENQLPNQPQHF. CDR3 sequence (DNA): TGTGCCAGCAGGGAAAACCAACTACCGAATCAGCCCCAGCATTTT.